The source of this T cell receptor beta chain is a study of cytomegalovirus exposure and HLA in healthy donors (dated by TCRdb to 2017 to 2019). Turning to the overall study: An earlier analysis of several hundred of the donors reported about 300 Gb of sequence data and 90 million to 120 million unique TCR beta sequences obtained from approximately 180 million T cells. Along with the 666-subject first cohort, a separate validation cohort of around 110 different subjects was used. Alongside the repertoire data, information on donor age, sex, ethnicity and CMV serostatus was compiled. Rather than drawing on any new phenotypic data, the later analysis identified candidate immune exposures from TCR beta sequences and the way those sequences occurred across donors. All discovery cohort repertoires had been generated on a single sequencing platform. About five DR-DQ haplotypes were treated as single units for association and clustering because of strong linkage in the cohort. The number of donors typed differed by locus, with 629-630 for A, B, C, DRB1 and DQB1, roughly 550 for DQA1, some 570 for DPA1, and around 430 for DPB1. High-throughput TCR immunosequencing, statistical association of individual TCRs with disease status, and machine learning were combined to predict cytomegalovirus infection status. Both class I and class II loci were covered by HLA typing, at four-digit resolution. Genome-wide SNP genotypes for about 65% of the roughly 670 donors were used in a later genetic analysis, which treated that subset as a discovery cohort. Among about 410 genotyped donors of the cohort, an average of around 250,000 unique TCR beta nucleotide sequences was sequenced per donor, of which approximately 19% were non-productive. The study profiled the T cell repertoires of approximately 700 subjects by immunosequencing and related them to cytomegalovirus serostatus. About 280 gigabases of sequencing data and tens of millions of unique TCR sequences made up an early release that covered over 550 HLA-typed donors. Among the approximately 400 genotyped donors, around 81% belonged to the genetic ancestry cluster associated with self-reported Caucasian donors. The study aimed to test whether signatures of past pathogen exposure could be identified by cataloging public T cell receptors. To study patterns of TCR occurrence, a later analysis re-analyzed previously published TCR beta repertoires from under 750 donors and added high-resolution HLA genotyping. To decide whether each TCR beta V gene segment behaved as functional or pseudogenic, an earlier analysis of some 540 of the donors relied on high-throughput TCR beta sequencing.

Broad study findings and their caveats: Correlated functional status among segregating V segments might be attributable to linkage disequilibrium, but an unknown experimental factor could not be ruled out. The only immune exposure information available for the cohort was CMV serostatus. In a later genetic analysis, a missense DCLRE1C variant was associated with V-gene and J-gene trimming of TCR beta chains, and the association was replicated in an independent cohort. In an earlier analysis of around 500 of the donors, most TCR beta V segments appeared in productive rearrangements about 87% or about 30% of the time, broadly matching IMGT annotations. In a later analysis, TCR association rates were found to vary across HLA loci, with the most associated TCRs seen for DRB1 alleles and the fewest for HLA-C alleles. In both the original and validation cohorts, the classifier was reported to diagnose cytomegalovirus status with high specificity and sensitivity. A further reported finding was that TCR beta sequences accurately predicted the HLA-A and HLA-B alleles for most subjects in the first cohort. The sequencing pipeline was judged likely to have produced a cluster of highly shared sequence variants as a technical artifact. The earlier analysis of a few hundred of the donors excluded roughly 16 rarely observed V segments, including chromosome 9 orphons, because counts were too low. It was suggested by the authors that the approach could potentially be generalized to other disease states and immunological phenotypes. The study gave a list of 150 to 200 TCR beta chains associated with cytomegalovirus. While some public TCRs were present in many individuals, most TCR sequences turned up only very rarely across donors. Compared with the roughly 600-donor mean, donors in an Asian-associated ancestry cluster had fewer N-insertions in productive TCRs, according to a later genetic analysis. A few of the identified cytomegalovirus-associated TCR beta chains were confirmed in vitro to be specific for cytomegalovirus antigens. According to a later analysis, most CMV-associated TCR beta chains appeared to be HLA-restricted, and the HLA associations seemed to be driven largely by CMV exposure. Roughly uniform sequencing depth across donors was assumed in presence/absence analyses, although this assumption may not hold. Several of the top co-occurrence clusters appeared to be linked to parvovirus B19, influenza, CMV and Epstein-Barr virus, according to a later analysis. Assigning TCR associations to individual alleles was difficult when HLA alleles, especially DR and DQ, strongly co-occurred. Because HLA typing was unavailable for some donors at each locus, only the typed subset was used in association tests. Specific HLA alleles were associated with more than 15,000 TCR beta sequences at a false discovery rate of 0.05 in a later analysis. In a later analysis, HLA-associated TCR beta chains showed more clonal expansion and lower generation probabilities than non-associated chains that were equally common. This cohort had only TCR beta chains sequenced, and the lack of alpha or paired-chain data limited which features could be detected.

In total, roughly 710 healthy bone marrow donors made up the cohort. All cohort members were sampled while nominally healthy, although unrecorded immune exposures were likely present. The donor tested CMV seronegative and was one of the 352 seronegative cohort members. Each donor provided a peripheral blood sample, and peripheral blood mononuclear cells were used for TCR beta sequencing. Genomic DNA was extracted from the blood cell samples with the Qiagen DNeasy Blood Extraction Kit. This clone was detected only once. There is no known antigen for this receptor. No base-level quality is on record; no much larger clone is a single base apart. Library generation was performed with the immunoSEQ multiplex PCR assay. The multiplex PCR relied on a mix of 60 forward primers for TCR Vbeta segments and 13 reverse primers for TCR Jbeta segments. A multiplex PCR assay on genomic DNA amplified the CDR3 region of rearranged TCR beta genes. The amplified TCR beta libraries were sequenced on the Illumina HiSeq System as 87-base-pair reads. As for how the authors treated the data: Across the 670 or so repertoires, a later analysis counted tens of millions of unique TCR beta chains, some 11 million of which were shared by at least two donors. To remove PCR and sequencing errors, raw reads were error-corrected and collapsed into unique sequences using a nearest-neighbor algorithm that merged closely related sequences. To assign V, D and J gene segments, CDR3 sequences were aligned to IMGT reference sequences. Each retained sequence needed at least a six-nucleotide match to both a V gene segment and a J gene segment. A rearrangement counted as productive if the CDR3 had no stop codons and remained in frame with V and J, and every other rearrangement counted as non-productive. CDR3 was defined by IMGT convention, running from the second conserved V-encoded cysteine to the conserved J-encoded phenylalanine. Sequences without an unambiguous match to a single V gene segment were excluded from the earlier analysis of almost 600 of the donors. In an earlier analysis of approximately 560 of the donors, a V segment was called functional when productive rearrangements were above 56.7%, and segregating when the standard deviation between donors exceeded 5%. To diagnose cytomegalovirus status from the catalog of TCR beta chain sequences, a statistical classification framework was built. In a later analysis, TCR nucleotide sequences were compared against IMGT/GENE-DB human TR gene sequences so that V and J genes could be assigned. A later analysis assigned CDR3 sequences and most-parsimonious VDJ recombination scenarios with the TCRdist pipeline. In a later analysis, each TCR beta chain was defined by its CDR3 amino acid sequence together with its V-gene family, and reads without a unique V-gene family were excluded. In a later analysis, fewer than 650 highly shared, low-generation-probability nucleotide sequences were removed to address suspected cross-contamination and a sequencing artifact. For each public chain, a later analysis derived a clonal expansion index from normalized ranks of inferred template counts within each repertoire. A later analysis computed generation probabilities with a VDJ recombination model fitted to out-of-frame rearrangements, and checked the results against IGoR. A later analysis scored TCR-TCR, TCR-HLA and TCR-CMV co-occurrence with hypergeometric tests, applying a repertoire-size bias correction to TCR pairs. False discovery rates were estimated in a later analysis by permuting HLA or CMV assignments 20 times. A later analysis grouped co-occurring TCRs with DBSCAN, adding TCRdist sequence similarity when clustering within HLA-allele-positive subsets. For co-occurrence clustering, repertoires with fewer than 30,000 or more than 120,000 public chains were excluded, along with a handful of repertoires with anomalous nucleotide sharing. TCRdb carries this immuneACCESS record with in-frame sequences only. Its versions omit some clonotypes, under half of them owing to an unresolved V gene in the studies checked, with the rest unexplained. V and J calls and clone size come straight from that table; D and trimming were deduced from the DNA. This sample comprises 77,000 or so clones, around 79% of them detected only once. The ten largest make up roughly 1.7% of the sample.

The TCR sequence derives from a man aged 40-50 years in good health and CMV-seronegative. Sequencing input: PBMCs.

The CDR3 region: CASTLAWGGIQETQYF. The nucleotide sequence is TGTGCCAGCACCCTAGCCTGGGGGGGAATACAAGAGACCCAGTACTTC. Recombination connected TRBV7-9 to TRBJ2-5; 7 bases in the middle match TRBD2. The germline V gene (reference sequence) yields SEHNR for CDR1 and FQNEAQ for CDR2. The CDR3 numbers 16 residues from cysteine through phenylalanine. Of the read, only the CDR3 DNA is kept; its 48 bases are in frame from base 1. Trimming leaves V shorter by 7 bases and J shorter by 2 bases, with the junction holding 13 bases beyond the gene matches. Extended through the reference TRBV7-9 and TRBJ2-5 proteins, this CDR3 yields the full variable domain: DTGVSQNPRHKITKRGQNVTFRCDPISEHNRLYWYRQTLGQGPEFLTYFQNEAQLEKSRLLSDRFSAERPKGSFSTLEIQRTEQGDSAMYLCASTLAWGGIQETQYFGPGTRLLVL.